The table lists the clone carrying this T cell receptor beta chain with a count of one. Participant ages covered roughly 18 to 89 years across about two dozen US areas. Per germline, CDR1 MNHEY and CDR2 SVGAGI. The CDR3 has 16 residues. V trimming: 4 bases; J trimming: 4 bases; junction bases outside the gene matches: 9. The record originates from a study of blood T cell repertoires in COVID-19. Authors' methods: By means of reference gene primer amplification, nucleated cell counts were estimated. Produced via immunoSEQ multiplex PCR; TCRdb's table is partial and in-frame only. That table furnishes V, J and clone size, whereas the DNA furnished D and trimming. Of about 480,000 clones in the sample, roughly 88% were seen once.

This receptor was obtained from a woman between 40 and 55 years old who had recovered from COVID-19. Sample: PBMCs or T cells enriched from blood (not recorded which). V and J are TRBV6-5 and TRBJ2-1, with 8 bases fitting TRBD1. CDR3 nucleotide sequence: TGTGCCAGCAGTTCAGCAACAGGGGGATTATACAATGAGCAGTTCTTC. Translation: CASSSATGGLYNEQFF.